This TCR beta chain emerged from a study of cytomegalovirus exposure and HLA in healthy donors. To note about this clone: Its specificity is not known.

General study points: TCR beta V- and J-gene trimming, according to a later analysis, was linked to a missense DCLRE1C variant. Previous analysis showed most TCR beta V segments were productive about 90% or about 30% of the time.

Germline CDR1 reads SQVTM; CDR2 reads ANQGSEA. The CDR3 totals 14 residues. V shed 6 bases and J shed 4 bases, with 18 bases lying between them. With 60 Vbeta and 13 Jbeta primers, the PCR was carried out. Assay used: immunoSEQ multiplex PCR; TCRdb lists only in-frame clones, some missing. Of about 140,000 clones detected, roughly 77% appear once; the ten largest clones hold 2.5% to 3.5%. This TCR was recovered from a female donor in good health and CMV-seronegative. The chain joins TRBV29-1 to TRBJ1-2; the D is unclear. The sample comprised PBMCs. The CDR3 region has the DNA TGCAGCGTGGGCGTTCTCGCCGGGGTCTATGGCTACACCTTC. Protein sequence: CSVGVLAGVYGYTF.